The T cell receptor (beta chain) described here comes from a study of cytomegalovirus exposure and HLA in healthy donors. Findings and limits, study-wide: Listed as cytomegalovirus-associated were 164 TCR beta chains. The CMV antigen specificity of a few CMV-associated chains was confirmed through in vitro analysis.

Healthy bone marrow donors formed the donor group. Per germline, CDR1 MNHEY and CDR2 SMNVEV (reference sequence). Trimming at V came to 3 bases and at J to 7 bases, leaving 2 bases not matched to a gene. This CDR3 contains 14 residues. Of note for this clone: Its target is unknown.

A multiplex PCR was run with 60 Vbeta primers and 13 Jbeta primers. Profiled with immunoSEQ multiplex PCR; TCRdb holds only in-frame clones, not every one. The sample shows about 120,000 clones, around 77% of them seen only once. Input material: PBMCs. The chain employs TRBV27 and TRBJ2-1, with 11 bases that match TRBD1. This receptor was obtained from a man between 18 and 35 years old in good health and CMV-seropositive. The CDR3 protein is CASSFGTGGNEQFF. The CDR3 region has the DNA TGTGCCAGCAGTTTCGGGACAGGGGGTAATGAGCAGTTCTTC.